This T cell receptor (beta chain) stems from a study of cytomegalovirus exposure and HLA in healthy donors. The germline CDR1 and CDR2 sequences are LNHDA and SQIVND (reference sequence). V was cut by 6 bases and J by 1 base, with 13 bases left in between. This CDR3 has 14 residues. Findings and limits, study-wide: Reports described diagnosis of cytomegalovirus status by the classifier as highly specific and sensitive. A later analysis by the authors found several of the most significant clusters apparently linked to common viral pathogens. As a later analysis revealed, most CMV-associated TCR beta chains appeared HLA-restricted.

As regards this clone: Its antigen remains unidentified.

The PCR employed 60 Vbeta primers together with 13 Jbeta primers. Sequencing used immunoSEQ multiplex PCR; TCRdb keeps in-frame clones, though not all of them. The data contain some 120,000 clones, approximately 80% of them singletons. This receptor was identified in a man aged 30-40 years in good health and CMV-seronegative. The gene calls are TRBV19 and TRBJ2-7; a possible D gene is TRBD1 (7 bases). Sequenced input: PBMCs. The chain's CDR3 is CASSLTGRSYEQYF. CDR3 nucleotides: TGTGCCAGTAGCCTGACAGGGAGGTCCTACGAGCAGTACTTC.